The rows below give T cell receptor beta chains drawn from one sample of a study of blood T cells in healthy people across ages. TCRdb redid the calling of the 5' RACE reads with MiXCR, one entry per CDR3 protein. The table shows 750,000 to 950,000 distinct CDR3 sequences, with about 28% occurring only once. These data also featured in a second study, about T cells of mothers and their children.

The sequencing input was blood. The source is a woman in her thirties or forties in good health. The CDR3 runs from the conserved cysteine through the conserved F or W. A D gene is named only where the DNA matches it firmly. A row's size may be missing; if present it is once, few, many or a size class.

>TRBD1|TRBV5-1|few|TRBJ1-2
CTSSPRIGTGVIHGYTF
TGCACCAGCAGCCCACGAATAGGGACAGGGGTTATTCATGGCTACACCTTC
>.|TRBV5-1|.|TRBJ1-5
CASSLGQTGNQPQHF
TGCGCCAGCAGCTTAGGTCAAACTGGGAATCAGCCCCAGCATTTT
>TRBD1|TRBV2|.|TRBJ2-7
CASREDRGPYEQYF
TGTGCCAGCAGAGAGGACAGGGGCCCCTACGAGCAGTACTTC
>TRBD1|TRBV20-1|few|TRBJ2-1
CSATPGQGVRGGHYNEQFF
TGCAGTGCTACTCCAGGACAGGGGGTAAGGGGGGGGCACTACAATGAGCAGTTCTTC
>TRBD2|TRBV10-2|.|TRBJ2-1
CAIQTSLNNEQFF
TGCGCCATCCAGACTAGCTTAAACAATGAGCAGTTCTTC
>TRBD1|TRBV20-1|many|TRBJ2-7
CSAKHGGQAYEQYF
TGCAGTGCCAAACATGGAGGACAGGCCTACGAGCAGTACTTC
>.|TRBV12-3/TRBV12-4|once|TRBJ1-5
CVSSFTDLDQPQHF
TGTGTCAGCAGTTTTACAGATCTCGATCAGCCCCAGCATTTT
>TRBD1|TRBV29-1|many|TRBJ2-7
CSAIGQGASYEQYF
TGCAGCGCTATCGGACAGGGGGCCTCCTACGAGCAGTACTTC
>.|TRBV28|.|TRBJ2-7
CASSSPLEISYEQYF
TGTGCCAGCAGTTCCCCATTGGAGATCTCCTACGAGCAGTACTTC
>TRBD1|TRBV9|.|TRBJ1-4
CASSGEGQGEKLFF
TGTGCCAGCAGCGGAGAAGGACAGGGTGAAAAACTGTTTTTT
>.|TRBV7-9|once|TRBJ2-4
CASSTTVLNIQYF
TGTGCCAGCAGCACGACAGTTTTGAACATTCAGTACTTC
>.|TRBV11-2|.|TRBJ2-3
CASSFDTQYF
TGTGCCAGCAGCTTCGATACGCAGTATTTT
>TRBD1|TRBV5-1|many|TRBJ2-5
CASSFTGALETQYF
TGCGCCAGCAGCTTTACAGGGGCCCTTGAGACCCAGTACTTC
>.|TRBV12-3/TRBV12-4|few|TRBJ1-5
CASSFIAGASNQPQHF
TGTGCCAGCAGTTTTATAGCCGGGGCTAGCAATCAGCCCCAGCATTTT
>TRBD2|TRBV7-2|.|TRBJ2-1
CASSFGGGGAREQFF
TGTGCCAGCAGCTTTGGCGGCGGGGGGGCCAGGGAGCAGTTCTTC
>.|TRBV21-1|many|TRBJ2-7
CASSARTYEQYF
TGTGCCAGCAGCGCGCGAACCTACGAGCAGTACTTC
>TRBD2|TRBV9|.|TRBJ2-1
CASSVGLAGVGEQFF
TGTGCCAGCAGCGTAGGTCTAGCGGGGGTAGGCGAGCAGTTCTTC
>.|TRBV28|many|TRBJ1-2
CASSLDGAIGYTF
TGTGCCAGCAGTTTGGACGGGGCTATCGGCTACACCTTC
>.|TRBV28|.|TRBJ1-6
CASMPGSKNSPLHF
TGTGCCAGTATGCCAGGTTCTAAGAATTCACCCCTCCACTTT
>TRBD1|TRBV4-3|.|TRBJ1-6
CASRQTGTGGIGSPLHF
TGCGCCAGCAGACAAACCGGGACAGGGGGCATTGGTTCACCCCTCCACTTT
>.|TRBV4-3|many|TRBJ2-1
CASSQDSRVEWNEQFF
TGCGCCAGCAGCCAAGATAGCAGGGTCGAGTGGAATGAGCAGTTCTTC
>.|TRBV3-1|many|TRBJ2-7
CASSQDTLGPVSEQYF
TGTGCCAGCAGCCAAGATACCTTGGGACCTGTCTCCGAGCAGTACTTC
>.|TRBV19|.|TRBJ1-2
CASSIGARGRYGYTF
TGTGCCAGTAGTATTGGCGCCAGGGGAAGGTATGGCTACACCTTC
>.|TRBV28|.|TRBJ2-3
CASSLGVWDTQYF
TGTGCCAGCAGTTTGGGGGTTTGGGATACGCAGTATTTT
>TRBD1|TRBV5-1|.|TRBJ2-3
CASSPAGTGFLDTQYF
TGCGCCAGCAGCCCAGCCGGGACAGGGTTTCTGGATACGCAGTATTTT
>.|TRBV6-5|few|TRBJ2-3
CASSLEWGVSEGTDTQYF
TGTGCCAGCAGTTTGGAATGGGGGGTGTCGGAAGGCACAGATACGCAGTATTTT
>.|TRBV29-1|many|TRBJ1-2
CSVDGPDGYTF
TGCAGCGTTGATGGTCCAGACGGCTACACCTTC
>.|TRBV3-1|few|TRBJ2-3
CASTPGGSSTDTQYF
TGTGCCAGCACCCCAGGGGGGAGCAGCACAGATACGCAGTATTTT
>.|TRBV7-2|.|TRBJ2-6
CASSLVGGLSSGANVRTF
TGTGCCAGCAGCTTAGTGGGGGGCTTAAGCTCTGGGGCCAACGTCCGGACTTTC
>TRBD1|TRBV3-1|few|TRBJ1-2
CASSQGQSQLIYGYTF
TGTGCCAGCAGCCAGGGACAGTCTCAGCTAATCTATGGCTACACCTTC
>.|TRBV15|few|TRBJ1-6
CATSRDMTAYNSPLHF
TGTGCCACCAGCAGGGACATGACAGCCTATAATTCACCCCTCCACTTT
>.|TRBV6-5|.|TRBJ2-7
CASSYSKGCIQVYDEQYF
TGTGCCAGCAGTTACTCGAAGGGGTGTATACAGGTGTACGACGAGCAGTACTTC
>TRBD2|TRBV5-1|few|TRBJ2-1
CASSLALAGSYNERFF
TGCGCCAGCAGCTTGGCCCTAGCGGGGAGCTACAATGAGCGGTTCTTC
>TRBD1|TRBV12-3/TRBV12-4|few|TRBJ1-5
CASSFSGTGGLDQPQHF
TGTGCCAGCAGTTTTTCAGGGACAGGGGGCCTTGATCAGCCCCAGCATTTT
>TRBD2|TRBV10-3|.|TRBJ2-7
CAISGATSGGYEQYF
TGTGCCATCAGTGGGGCGACTAGCGGGGGGTACGAGCAGTACTTC
>.|TRBV9|.|TRBJ1-2
CASSVGSVGRINYGYTF
TGTGCCAGCAGCGTCGGATCGGTTGGCAGGATTAACTATGGCTACACCTTC
>TRBD2|TRBV28|many|TRBJ2-7
CASSFRGGGLVEQYF
TGTGCCAGCAGTTTCCGAGGGGGGGGACTAGTCGAGCAGTACTTC
>.|TRBV3-1|.|TRBJ2-3
CASSVYTRIAGRQTDTQYF
TGTGCCAGCAGCGTCTACACAAGGATTGCGGGACGGCAAACAGATACGCAGTATTTT
>.|TRBV27|.|TRBJ2-6
CASSYPGHFDSGANVLTF
TGTGCCAGCAGTTATCCGGGACACTTCGACTCTGGGGCCAACGTCCTGACTTTC
>TRBD1|TRBV28|.|TRBJ1-5
CASQRRDRASYSNRPQHF
TGTGCCAGCCAACGAAGAGACAGGGCATCGTATAGCAATCGGCCCCAGCATTTT
>TRBD2|TRBV4-1|few|TRBJ2-1
CASSQERNGLAGCNEQFF
TGCGCCAGCAGCCAAGAAAGAAACGGACTAGCGGGGTGTAATGAGCAGTTCTTC
>.|TRBV7-2|few|TRBJ2-7
CASSYSDEQYF
TGTGCCAGCAGCTATTCAGACGAGCAGTACTTC
>TRBD1|TRBV29-1|many|TRBJ2-1
CSVAGTGPYNEQFF
TGCAGCGTGGCCGGGACAGGGCCATACAATGAGCAGTTCTTC
>.|TRBV7-9|.|TRBJ1-1
CASRGDGGEAFF
TGTGCCAGCAGAGGGGACGGGGGTGAAGCTTTCTTT
>TRBD1|TRBV7-2|.|TRBJ2-5
CASSPSGTGKKTQYF
TGTGCCAGCAGCCCCTCTGGGACAGGGAAGAAGACCCAGTACTTC
>.|TRBV5-1|few|TRBJ1-6
CASSPETNSPLHF
TGCGCCAGCAGCCCGGAGACTAATTCACCCCTCCACTTT